The present TCR beta chain was sequenced within a study of OX40 agonist ivuxolimab in advanced cancers. Autoimmune disease history or systemic immunosuppression led to patients being barred. Findings and caveats of the study: Determination of antigen specificity was not performed for the expanded peripheral T cells.

V dropped 6 bases and J dropped 0 bases, with 15 bases sitting between them. CDR1 is MNHEY and CDR2 is SMNVEV in the germline V gene (reference sequence). The CDR3 length is 15 residues. As to this clone: The antigen is unknown.

TCRdb's copy holds only in-frame clones and misses some; the assay was immunoSEQ multiplex PCR. The top ten clones hold about 2.3% of a sample with tens of thousands of clones, about 91% of them seen once. This chain links TRBV27 with TRBJ2-7; a possible D gene is TRBD1 (6 bases). Material: CD4+ or CD8+ T cells sorted from blood, obtained in a trial of the OX40 agonist ivuxolimab. The clonotype comes from an adult with an advanced solid tumor such as melanoma, head and neck, liver or kidney cancer. In DNA, the CDR3 is TGTGCCAGCAGGCCAAACACAGGGAGCTCCTACGAGCAGTACTTC. Translating gives CASRPNTGSSYEQYF.